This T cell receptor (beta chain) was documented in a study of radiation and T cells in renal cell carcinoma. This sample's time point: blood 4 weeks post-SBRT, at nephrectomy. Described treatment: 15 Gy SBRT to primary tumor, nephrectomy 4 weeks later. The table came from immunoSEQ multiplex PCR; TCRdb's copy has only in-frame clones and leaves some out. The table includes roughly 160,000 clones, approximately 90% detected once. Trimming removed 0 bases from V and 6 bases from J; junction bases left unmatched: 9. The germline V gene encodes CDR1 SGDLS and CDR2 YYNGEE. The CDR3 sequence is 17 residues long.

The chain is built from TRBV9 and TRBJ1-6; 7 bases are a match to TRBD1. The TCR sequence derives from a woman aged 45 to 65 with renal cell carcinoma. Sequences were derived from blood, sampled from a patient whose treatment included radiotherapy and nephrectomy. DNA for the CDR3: TGTGCCAGCAGCGTAGCGGGTTTAGGACAGGCTAATTCACCCCTCCACTTT. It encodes CASSVAGLGQANSPLHF.